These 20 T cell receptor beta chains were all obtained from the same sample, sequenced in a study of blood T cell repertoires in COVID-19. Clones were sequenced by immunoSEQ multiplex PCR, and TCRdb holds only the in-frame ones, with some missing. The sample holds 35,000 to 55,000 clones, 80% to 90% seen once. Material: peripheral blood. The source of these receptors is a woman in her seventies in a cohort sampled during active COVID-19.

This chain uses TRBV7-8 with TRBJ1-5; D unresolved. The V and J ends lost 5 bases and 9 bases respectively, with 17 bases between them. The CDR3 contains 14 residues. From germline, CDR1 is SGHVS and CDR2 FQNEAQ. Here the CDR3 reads CASSLTGFLAPQHF. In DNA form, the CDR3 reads TGTGCCAGCAGCCTCACGGGTTTTCTGGCGCCCCAGCATTTT.

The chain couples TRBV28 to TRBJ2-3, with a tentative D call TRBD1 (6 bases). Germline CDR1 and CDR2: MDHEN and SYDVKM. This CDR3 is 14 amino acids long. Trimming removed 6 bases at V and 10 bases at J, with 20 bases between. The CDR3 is CASRVQGRASAQYF. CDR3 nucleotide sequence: TGTGCCAGCAGGGTACAGGGTAGAGCCAGTGCGCAGTATTTT.

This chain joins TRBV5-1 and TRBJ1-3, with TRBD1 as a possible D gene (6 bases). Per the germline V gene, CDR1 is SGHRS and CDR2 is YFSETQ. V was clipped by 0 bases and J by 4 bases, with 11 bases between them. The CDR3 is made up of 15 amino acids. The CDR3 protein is CASSLDGDKGNTIYF. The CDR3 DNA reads TGCGCCAGCAGCTTGGACGGGGACAAAGGAAACACCATATATTTT.

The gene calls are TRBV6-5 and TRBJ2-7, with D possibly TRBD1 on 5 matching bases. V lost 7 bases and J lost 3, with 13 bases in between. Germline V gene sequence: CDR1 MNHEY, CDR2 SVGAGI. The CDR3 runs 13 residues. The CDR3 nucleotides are TGTGCCAGCACCTCAGTTAGGGGCTACGAGCAGTACTTC. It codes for CASTSVRGYEQYF.

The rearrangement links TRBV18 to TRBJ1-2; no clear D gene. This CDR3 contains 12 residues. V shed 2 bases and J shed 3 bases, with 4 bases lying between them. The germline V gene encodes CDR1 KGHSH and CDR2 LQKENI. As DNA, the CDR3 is TGTGCCAGCTCACCAGCGGACTATGGCTACACCTTC. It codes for CASSPADYGYTF.

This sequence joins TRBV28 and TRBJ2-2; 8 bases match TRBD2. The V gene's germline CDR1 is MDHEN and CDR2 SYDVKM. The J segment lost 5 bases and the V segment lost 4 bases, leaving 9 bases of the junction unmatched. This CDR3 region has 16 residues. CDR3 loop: CASSSGGAGPTGELFF. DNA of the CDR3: TGTGCCAGCAGTTCGGGAGGGGCGGGCCCGACCGGGGAGCTGTTTTTT. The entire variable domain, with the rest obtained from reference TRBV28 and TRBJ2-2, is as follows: DVKVTQSSRYLVKRTGEKVFLECVQDMDHENMFWYRQDPGLGLRLIYFSYDVKMKEKGDIPEGYSVSREKKERFSLILESASTNQTSMYLCASSSGGAGPTGELFFGEGSRLTVL.

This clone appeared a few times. This chain's CDR3 is CASSPDSDTNSPLHF. The CDR3 bases are TGTGCCAGCAGCCCCGACAGTGACACAAATTCACCCCTCCACTTT. This sequence joins TRBV5-4 and TRBJ1-6, with a tentative D call TRBD1 (5 bases). Germline V gene data show CDR1 as SGHNT and CDR2 as YYREEE (reference sequence). This CDR3 is built from 15 residues. V shed 4 bases and J shed 7 bases, with 15 bases lying between them.

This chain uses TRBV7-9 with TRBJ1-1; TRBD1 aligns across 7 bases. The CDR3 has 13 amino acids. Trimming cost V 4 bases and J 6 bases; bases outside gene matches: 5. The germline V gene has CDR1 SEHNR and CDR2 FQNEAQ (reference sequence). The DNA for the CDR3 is TGTGCCAGCAGCTCATTTGACAGGGCTGAAGCTTTCTTT. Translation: CASSSFDRAEAFF.

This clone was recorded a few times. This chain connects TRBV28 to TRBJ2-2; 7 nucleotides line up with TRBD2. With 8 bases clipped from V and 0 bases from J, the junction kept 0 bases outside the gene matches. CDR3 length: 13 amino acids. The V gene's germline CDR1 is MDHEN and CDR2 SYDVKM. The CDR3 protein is CASGRANTGELFF. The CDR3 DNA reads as TGTGCCAGCGGGAGGGCGAACACCGGGGAGCTGTTTTTT.

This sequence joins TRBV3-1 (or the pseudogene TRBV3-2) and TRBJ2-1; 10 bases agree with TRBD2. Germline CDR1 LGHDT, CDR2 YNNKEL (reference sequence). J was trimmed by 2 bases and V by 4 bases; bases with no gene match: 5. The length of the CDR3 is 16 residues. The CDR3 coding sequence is TGTGCCAGCAGCCGGAAGCTAGCGGGAGCCTACAATGAGCAGTTCTTC. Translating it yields CASSRKLAGAYNEQFF.

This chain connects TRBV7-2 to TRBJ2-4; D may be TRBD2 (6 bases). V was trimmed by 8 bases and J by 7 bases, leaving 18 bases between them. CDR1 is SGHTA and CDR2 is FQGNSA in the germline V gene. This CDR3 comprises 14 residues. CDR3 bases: TGTGCCAGCCGAATAGGAGGGCTGGGGAACATTCAGTACTTC. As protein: CASRIGGLGNIQYF.

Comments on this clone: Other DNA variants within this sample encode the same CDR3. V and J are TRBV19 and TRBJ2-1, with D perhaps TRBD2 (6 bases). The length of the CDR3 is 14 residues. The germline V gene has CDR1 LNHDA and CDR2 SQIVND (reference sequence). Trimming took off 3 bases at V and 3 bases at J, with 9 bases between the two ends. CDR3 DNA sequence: TGTGCCAGTAGTATGGCGGGAAACTACAATGAGCAGTTCTTC. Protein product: CASSMAGNYNEQFF.

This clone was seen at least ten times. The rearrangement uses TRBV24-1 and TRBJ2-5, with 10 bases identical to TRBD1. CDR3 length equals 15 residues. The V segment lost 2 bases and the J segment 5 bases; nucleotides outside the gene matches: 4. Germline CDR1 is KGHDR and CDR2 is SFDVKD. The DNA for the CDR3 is TGTGCCACCAGTGATTCGGACAGGGGGTACGAGACCCAGTACTTC. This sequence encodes CATSDSDRGYETQYF.

The CDR3: CASSQDLASGAYEQYF. DNA of the CDR3: TGCGCCAGCAGCCAAGATCTTGCCAGCGGGGCCTACGAGCAGTACTTC. The chain joins TRBV4-1 to TRBJ2-7; 7 nucleotides agree with TRBD2. Germline values: CDR1 MGHRA, CDR2 YSYEKL. With 0 bases clipped from V and 2 bases from J, the junction kept 7 bases outside the gene matches. This CDR3 spans 16 amino acids.

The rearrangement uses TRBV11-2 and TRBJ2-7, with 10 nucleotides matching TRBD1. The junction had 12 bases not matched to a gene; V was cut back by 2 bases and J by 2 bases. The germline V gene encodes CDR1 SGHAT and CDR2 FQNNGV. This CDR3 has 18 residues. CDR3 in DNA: TGTGCCAGCAGCTTATCTCCTTCCGGACAGGGGGACCCCTACGAGCAGTACTTC. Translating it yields CASSLSPSGQGDPYEQYF.

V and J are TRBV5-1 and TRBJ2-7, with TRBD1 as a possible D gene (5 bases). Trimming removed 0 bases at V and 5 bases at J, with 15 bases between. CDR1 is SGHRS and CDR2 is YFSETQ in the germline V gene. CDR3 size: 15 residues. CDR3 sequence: CASSLGGRVFDEQYF. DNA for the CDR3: TGCGCCAGCAGCTTGGGCGGCAGGGTGTTCGACGAGCAGTACTTC.

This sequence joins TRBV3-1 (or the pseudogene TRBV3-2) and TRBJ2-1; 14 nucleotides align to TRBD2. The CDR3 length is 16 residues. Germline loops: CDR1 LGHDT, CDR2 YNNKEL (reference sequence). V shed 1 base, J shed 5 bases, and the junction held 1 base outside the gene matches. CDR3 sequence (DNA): TGTGCCAGCAGCCAAGTGGGACTAGCGGGAGACAATGAGCAGTTCTTC. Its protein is CASSQVGLAGDNEQFF.

The CDR3 region is CASSLALAGGPDTQYF. The DNA of the CDR3 is TGTGCCAGCAGCTTAGCTCTAGCGGGAGGTCCAGATACGCAGTATTTT. The genes are TRBV13 and TRBJ2-3, with TRBD2 matching over 11 bases. After removal of 1 base from V and 4 bases from J, the junction contained 4 bases not matched to a gene. CDR3 size: 16 residues. Germline lookup yields CDR1 PRHDT and CDR2 FYEKMQ (reference sequence).

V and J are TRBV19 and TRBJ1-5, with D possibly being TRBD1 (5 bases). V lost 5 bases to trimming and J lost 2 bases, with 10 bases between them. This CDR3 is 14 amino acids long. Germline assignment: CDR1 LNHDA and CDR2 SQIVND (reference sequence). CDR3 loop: CASSQGRGNQPQHF. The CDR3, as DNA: TGTGCCAGTAGTCAGGGTCGGGGCAATCAGCCCCAGCATTTT.

CDR3 DNA sequence: TGTGCCTGGAGTGCTCTAGCGGCCACAGATACGCAGTATTTT. Translating it yields CAWSALAATDTQYF. The chain employs TRBV30 and TRBJ2-3; the match to TRBD2 covers 7 bases. Germline V gene lookup returns CDR1 GTSNPN and CDR2 SVGIG (reference sequence). Trimming removed 1 base from V and 2 bases from J; junction bases left unmatched: 3. There are 14 residues in the CDR3.